The text below deals with one TCR beta chain. Its matching antigen is unknown. The CDR3 runs to 15 residues. The germline gives CDR1 SGHDT, CDR2 YYEEEE. The trim removed 0 bases at V and 4 bases at J, leaving 5 bases unmatched. TCRdb's copy holds only in-frame clones and misses some; the assay was immunoSEQ multiplex PCR. The repertoire holds roughly 180,000 clones, with around nine tenths as singletons. This sample was taken from a study of cytomegalovirus exposure and HLA in healthy donors. Background on the study: A subsequent analysis stated that the 120 or so validation repertoires were run on the same platform as the approximately 710 first-cohort repertoires.

Study-wide points: Confirmation was obtained in vitro that a few CMV-associated chains are specific for CMV antigens. Using the classifier, cytomegalovirus status was reportedly diagnosed with high specificity and sensitivity.

The clonotype originates from a man in his thirties or forties in good health and CMV-seropositive. The chain has TRBV5-6 and TRBJ1-1, with 8 nucleotides matching TRBD1. The sequencing sample was made of PBMCs. The CDR3 DNA follows: TGTGCCAGCAGCTTGGACAGGGGGTATTTCACTGAAGCTTTCTTT. It codes for CASSLDRGYFTEAFF. Looking up the rest from reference TRBV5-6 and TRBJ1-1 gives the full variable domain: DAGVTQSPTHLIKTRGQQVTLRCSPKSGHDTVSWYQQALGQGPQFIFQYYEEEERQRGNFPDRFSGHQFPNYSSELNVNALLLGDSALYLCASSLDRGYFTEAFFGQGTRLTVV.